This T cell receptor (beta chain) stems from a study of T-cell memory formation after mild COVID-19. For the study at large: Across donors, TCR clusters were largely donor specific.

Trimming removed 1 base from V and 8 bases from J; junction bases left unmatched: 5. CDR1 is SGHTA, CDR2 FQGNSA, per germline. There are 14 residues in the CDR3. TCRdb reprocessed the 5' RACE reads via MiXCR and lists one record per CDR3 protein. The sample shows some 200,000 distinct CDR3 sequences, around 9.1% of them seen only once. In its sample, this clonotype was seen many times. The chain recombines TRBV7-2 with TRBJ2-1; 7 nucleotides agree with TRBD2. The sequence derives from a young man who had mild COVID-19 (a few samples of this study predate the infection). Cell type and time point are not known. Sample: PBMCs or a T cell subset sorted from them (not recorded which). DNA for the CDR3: TGTGCCAGCAGCTTAGTTCAGGGAGGGGATGAGCAGTTCTTC. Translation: CASSLVQGGDEQFF.